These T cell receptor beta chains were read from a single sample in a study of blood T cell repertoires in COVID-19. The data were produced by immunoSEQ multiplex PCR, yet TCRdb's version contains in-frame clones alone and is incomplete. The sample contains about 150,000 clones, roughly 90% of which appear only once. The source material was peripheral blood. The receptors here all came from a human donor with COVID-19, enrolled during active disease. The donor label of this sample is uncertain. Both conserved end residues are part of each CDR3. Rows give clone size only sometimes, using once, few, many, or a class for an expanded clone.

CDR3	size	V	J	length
CASSLETEAFF	-	TRBV7-8	TRBJ1-1	11
CASSLDAGLGIQYF	-	TRBV11-2	TRBJ2-4	14
CASCRRSTDTQYF	-	TRBV18	TRBJ2-3	13
CASSDSSGAQPQHF	once	TRBV2	TRBJ1-5	14
CAREHGESGNTIYF	-	TRBV5-3	TRBJ1-3	14
CASSSAGTSFNEQFF	-	TRBV11-3	TRBJ2-1	15
CSVAVGALNTEAFF	-	TRBV29-1	TRBJ1-1	14
CASSPQKEVGEQYF	-	TRBV7-9	TRBJ2-7	14
CASSESVEVGNTIYF	few	TRBV6-1	TRBJ1-3	15
CASSYREADEQFF	-	TRBV6-5	TRBJ2-1	13
CAISESGTGDTEAFF	-	TRBV10-3	TRBJ1-1	15
CASSMSPQPQHF	-	TRBV19	TRBJ1-5	12
CASRGGTVEAFF	-	TRBV10-2	TRBJ1-1	12
CASGDLQETQYF	-	TRBV12-3/TRBV12-4	TRBJ2-5	12
CASSPPNQRDLQGYTF	-	TRBV18	TRBJ1-2	16
CSGWTSGYSQFF	-	TRBV29-1	TRBJ2-1	12
CASSPDRSRFNVLTF	-	TRBV27	TRBJ2-6	15
CASSQTGTSGTSYNEQFF	-	TRBV7-3	TRBJ2-1	18
CASSQEGTRGNYGYTF	-	TRBV4-2	TRBJ1-2	16
CASSQGPGGGEKLFF	-	TRBV3-1/TRBV3-2	TRBJ1-4	15
CSGYRGRNTGELFF	-	TRBV29-1	TRBJ2-2	14
CASSEGGGGVNEKLFF	-	TRBV10-1	TRBJ1-4	16
CASSPGGQGGNEQFF	-	TRBV18	TRBJ2-1	15
CASSPRTSWGSSYNEQFF	once	TRBV18	TRBJ2-1	18
CASTLAGGQNIQYF	-	TRBV11-2	TRBJ2-4	14
CASSGGSVYEQYF	-	TRBV19	TRBJ2-7	13
CASSQFETGIGEQYF	-	TRBV3-1/TRBV3-2	TRBJ2-7	15
CASSLVRLAGLYNEQFF	-	TRBV7-6	TRBJ2-1	17
CASSAIRTAYEQYF	once	TRBV2	TRBJ2-7	14
CASGGGEWADTQYF	-	TRBV5-6	TRBJ2-3	14
CASSVGASNQPQHF	few	TRBV2	TRBJ1-5	14
CAISERGQGRETQYF	once	TRBV10-3	TRBJ2-5	15
CASSLVGRPYEQYF	once	TRBV7-9	TRBJ2-7	14
CASSWQNYGYTF	-	TRBV28	TRBJ1-2	12
CASSWTPNTEAFF	-	TRBV7-2	TRBJ1-1	13
CASSQTGELFF	few	TRBV6-5	TRBJ2-2	11
CAWSPPTGTLNQPQHF	-	TRBV30	TRBJ1-5	16
CASTVKPLQENTEAFF	-	TRBV5-6	TRBJ1-1	16
CAWTQGFYGYTF	-	TRBV30	TRBJ1-2	12
CSVEGQMNTEAFF	-	TRBV29-1	TRBJ1-1	13
CASSSGLADPYEQYF	-	TRBV11-3	TRBJ2-7	15
CASLNVIANYGYTF	-	TRBV28	TRBJ1-2	14